This is a list of T cell receptor beta chains from one sample in a study of blood T cell repertoires in COVID-19. The repertoire was sequenced with immunoSEQ multiplex PCR; TCRdb's copy has only in-frame clones and lacks some. The data hold fewer than 200,000 clones, with under 90% observed a single time. Sequencing was done on a sample of PBMCs or T cells enriched from blood (not recorded which). Receptor source: a man aged 50 to 60 who had recovered from COVID-19. Both conserved end residues are part of each CDR3. The D gene is left open where the match is weak. A row's size may be missing; if present it is once, few, many or a size class.

cdr3_aa cdr3_nt clone_size v_call d_call j_call
CASRRGYSNQPQHF TGTGCCAGCAGAAGGGGGTATAGCAATCAGCCCCAGCATTTT NA TRBV6-6 NA TRBJ1-5
CASSEGTATEKLFF TGTGCCAGCAGTGAAGGGACAGCTACTGAAAAACTGTTTTTT NA TRBV25-1 TRBD1 TRBJ1-4
CASSFGGAASYNSPLHF TGTGCCAGCAGCTTCGGAGGTGCGGCCTCCTATAATTCACCCCTCCACTTT NA TRBV7-9 NA TRBJ1-6
CASSGLAGGETQYF TGTGCCAGCAGTGGTCTAGCGGGGGGTGAGACCCAGTACTTC NA TRBV2 TRBD2 TRBJ2-5
CASSLNGGAEEQFF TGTGCCAGCAGCTTAAACGGGGGGGCCGAGGAGCAGTTCTTC NA TRBV7-2 TRBD2 TRBJ2-1
CASTGSGVTDTQYF TGTGCCAGCACCGGTAGCGGGGTCACAGATACGCAGTATTTT NA TRBV28 TRBD2 TRBJ2-3
CASSYRQGASEAFF TGTGCCAGCAGTTACAGACAGGGGGCCTCTGAAGCTTTCTTT NA TRBV6-5 TRBD1 TRBJ1-1
CASSQSRGLAGAAYNEQFF TGTGCCAGCAGCCAAAGCCGGGGACTAGCGGGGGCCGCCTACAATGAGCAGTTCTTC NA TRBV11-2 TRBD2 TRBJ2-1
CASSINGVGNSPLHF TGTGCCAGTAGTATAAACGGGGTGGGTAATTCACCCCTCCACTTT NA TRBV19 NA TRBJ1-6
CASSVGGGTEAFF TGTGCCAGTAGTGTTGGGGGGGGCACTGAAGCTTTCTTT NA TRBV19 NA TRBJ1-1
CASSVVEDSWGELFF TGTGCCAGCAGCGTAGTGGAGGACTCCTGGGGGGAGCTGTTTTTT NA TRBV9 NA TRBJ2-2
CATSRGQNSGNTIYF TGTGCCACCAGCAGAGGACAGAACTCTGGAAACACCATATATTTT once TRBV15 NA TRBJ1-3
CASSLGVASTDTQYF TGTGCCAGCAGCCTAGGGGTGGCAAGCACAGATACGCAGTATTTT few TRBV5-6 NA TRBJ2-3
CASSLGQATSNSPLHF TGCGCCAGCAGCTTGGGACAGGCGACTTCAAATTCACCCCTCCACTTT NA TRBV5-1 NA TRBJ1-6
CASSPGQGPTWYEQYF TGTGCCAGCAGCCCAGGACAGGGCCCGACCTGGTACGAGCAGTACTTC NA TRBV3-1/TRBV3-2 TRBD1 TRBJ2-7
CASTPGVRGSNSPLHF TGTGCCAGTACCCCAGGGGTCCGAGGGTCTAATTCACCCCTCCACTTT NA TRBV19 NA TRBJ1-6
CASSQGPSGGYEQYF TGCGCCAGCAGCCAAGGTCCTAGCGGGGGATACGAGCAGTACTTC few TRBV4-1 TRBD2 TRBJ2-7
CASSLRLGLAGGYNEQFF TGTGCCAGCAGCTTAAGGTTGGGACTAGCGGGGGGGTACAATGAGCAGTTCTTC few TRBV11-2 TRBD2 TRBJ2-1
CASSFGGGREETQYF TGCGCCAGCAGCTTTGGCGGGGGCCGGGAAGAGACCCAGTACTTC NA TRBV5-1 NA TRBJ2-5
CATSDLAVSEKLFF TGTGCCACCAGCGACTTGGCCGTTTCGGAAAAACTGTTTTTT NA TRBV15 NA TRBJ1-4
CASSFQDSRLQYF TGTGCCAGCAGTTTCCAGGACTCGAGGCTTCAGTACTTC NA TRBV12-3/TRBV12-4 NA TRBJ2-7
CASRPNTPLRYGYTF TGTGCCAGCAGGCCCAACACCCCTCTGAGGTATGGCTACACCTTC NA TRBV2 NA TRBJ1-2
CASSLGAGQGDEQFF TGTGCCAGCAGCTTAGGAGCAGGACAGGGTGATGAGCAGTTCTTC NA TRBV11-2 TRBD1 TRBJ2-1